These 14 T cell receptor beta chains were sequenced from one sample in a study of blood T cells in healthy people across ages. Combining a sample-barcoded 5' primer with a J-beta primer mix, a second PCR ran for 7 to 11 cycles. TCRdb recomputed calls from the 5' RACE reads with MiXCR, one row per CDR3 protein. This sample has about 1.5 million distinct CDR3 sequences; roughly two fifths occur once, and the top ten carry approximately 4.1%. Material for sequencing was blood. The receptors shown here come from a woman aged 18 to 35 in good health.

The genes are TRBV14 and TRBJ2-1; D call uncertain. The end of the DNA aligns better with TRBJ2-7, so the J call may be wrong. CDR3 length: 17 amino acids. Per the germline V gene, CDR1 is SGHDN and CDR2 is FVKESK. DNA for the CDR3: TGTGCCAGCAGCCAAGAGGTACTTCAGGAGCCCTACAATGAGCAGTACTTC. Protein: CASSQEVLQEPYNEQYF.

This chain uses TRBV27 with TRBJ1-1; 8 nucleotides match TRBD1. Germline CDR1 is MNHEY and CDR2 is SMNVEV (reference sequence). V was clipped by 5 bases and J by 10 bases; unmatched bases: 6. The CDR3 extends over 12 amino acids. CDR3 sequence reads: CASSAPGTGAFF. DNA for the CDR3: TGTGCCAGCAGTGCACCCGGGACAGGAGCTTTCTTT.

The CDR3 DNA sequence: TGCAGTGCACCCAATCCGGGGGGGGCCGTTAGCAATCAGCCCCAGCATTTT. Translated, it gives CSAPNPGGAVSNQPQHF. The chain is built from TRBV20-1 and TRBJ1-5, with a tentative D call TRBD1 (6 bases). The germline V and J ends were trimmed by 6 bases and 0 bases, with 21 bases remaining between them. The CDR3 covers 17 residues. Per the germline V gene, CDR1 is DFQATT and CDR2 is SNEGSKA (reference sequence).

The chain recombines TRBV7-9 with TRBJ1-2; D not certain. Looked up from germline, CDR1 is SEHNR and CDR2 is FQNEAQ (reference sequence). Trimming stripped 1 base from V and 7 bases from J, with 10 bases between. This CDR3 is built from 13 residues. The CDR3 loop reads CASSLVAVPGYTF. For the CDR3, the DNA is TGTGCCAGCAGCTTAGTCGCCGTACCTGGCTACACCTTC.

This clonotype was counted ten times or more. J is TRBJ2-3 and V is TRBV7-9; TRBD2 aligns across 9 bases. Germline V gene data show CDR1 as SEHNR and CDR2 as FQNEAQ (reference sequence). Trimming cost V 5 bases and J 2 bases; bases outside gene matches: 17. This CDR3 is built from 19 residues. CDR3 amino acids: CASSPLFGGGALNTDTQYF. In DNA form, the CDR3 reads TGTGCCAGCAGCCCTCTTTTTGGCGGGGGGGCCCTCAACACAGATACGCAGTATTTT. The full variable domain, rest sourced from reference TRBV7-9 and TRBJ2-3, is DTGVSQNPRHKITKRGQNVTFRCDPISEHNRLYWYRQTLGQGPEFLTYFQNEAQLEKSRLLSDRFSAERPKGSFSTLEIQRTEQGDSAMYLCASSPLFGGGALNTDTQYFGPGTRLTVL.

The chain links TRBV20-1 to TRBJ1-1, with 11 bases lining up with TRBD1. The junction had 13 bases not matched to a gene; V was cut back by 5 bases and J by 8 bases. Germline-derived CDR1 and CDR2 are DFQATT and SNEGSKA (reference sequence). This CDR3 comprises 15 residues. Here the CDR3 reads CSAWGPGQGVIEAFF. The CDR3 DNA follows: TGCAGTGCTTGGGGACCGGGACAGGGGGTTATCGAAGCTTTCTTT.

The chain is built from TRBV7-6 and TRBJ2-5; 7 bases are a match to TRBD1. The assigned J gene may be wrong: the sequence end matches TRBJ2-7 better. The CDR3 runs to 14 residues. Germline V gene sequence: CDR1 SGHVS, CDR2 FNYEAQ. In DNA, the CDR3 is TGTGCCAGCACCCTTGGACAGGCGAGCTACGAGCAGTACTTC. It is translated as CASTLGQASYEQYF.

In DNA form, the CDR3 reads TGTGCCAGCAATATAGACGCGCACGAGCAGTACTTC. Protein product: CASNIDAHEQYF. J is TRBJ2-5 and V is TRBV6-2 or TRBV6-3; D unclear. The closer fit of TRBJ2-7 to the DNA end suggests the J call may be wrong. The CDR3 length is 12 residues. Germline V CDR1 and CDR2: MNHEY, SVGEGT.

The chain has TRBV7-2 and TRBJ1-1, with 9 bases lining up with TRBD1. Germline CDR1 and CDR2: SGHTA and FQGNSA. The CDR3 has 14 amino acids. The junction had 6 bases not matched to a gene; V was cut back by 5 bases and J by 5 bases. The CDR3 bases are TGTGCCAGCAGCCTGACAGGGGGTGAGACTGAAGCTTTCTTT. It specifies CASSLTGGETEAFF.

V usage is TRBV29-1 and J usage is TRBJ1-4; 7 positions agree with TRBD1. CDR1 is SQVTM, CDR2 ANQGSEA, per germline. The CDR3 covers 13 residues. Trimming took 4 bases from V and 8 from J; bases not matched to a gene: 7. CDR3 sequence: CSVAGTEHEKLFF. CDR3 sequence (DNA): TGCAGCGTTGCCGGGACAGAGCACGAAAAACTGTTTTTT.

CDR3 sequence (DNA): TGCAGCGTTGAAGGGTTCAGGCTAAATAACTATGGCTACACCTTC. This encodes CSVEGFRLNNYGYTF. The chain is built from TRBV29-1 and TRBJ1-2, with unresolved D. V lost 1 base to trimming and J lost 1 base, with 13 bases between them. Germline CDR1 reads SQVTM; CDR2 reads ANQGSEA. This CDR3 is built from 15 residues.

This chain joins TRBV11-2 and TRBJ2-7, with D maybe TRBD1 (5 bases). Per germline, CDR1 SGHAT and CDR2 FQNNGV. V lost 4 bases to trimming and J lost 1 base, with 11 bases between them. The CDR3 is 14 amino acids. Here the CDR3 DNA reads TGTGCCAGCAGCTACCCCCGACAGTCCTACGAGCAGTACTTC. Its protein is CASSYPRQSYEQYF.

The V and J genes are TRBV28 and TRBJ2-4; D is ambiguous. The DNA end favors TRBJ2-7, so the J call may be wrong. This CDR3 has 14 amino acids. Germline CDR1 and CDR2: MDHEN and SYDVKM. The DNA of the CDR3 is TGTGCCAGCAGAGAAGGGTCGGCACGATACGAGCAGTACTTC. It specifies CASREGSARYEQYF.

This clonotype was seen more than once but under ten times. V is TRBV7-6 and J is TRBJ1-4; no clear D gene. The CDR3 has 14 residues. The V gene's germline CDR1 is SGHVS and CDR2 FNYEAQ. Trimming pared 8 bases from V and 0 bases from J, leaving 10 bases between. Here the CDR3 DNA reads TGTGCCAGCTCTCATACGGCAACTAATGAAAAACTGTTTTTT. This sequence encodes CASSHTATNEKLFF.